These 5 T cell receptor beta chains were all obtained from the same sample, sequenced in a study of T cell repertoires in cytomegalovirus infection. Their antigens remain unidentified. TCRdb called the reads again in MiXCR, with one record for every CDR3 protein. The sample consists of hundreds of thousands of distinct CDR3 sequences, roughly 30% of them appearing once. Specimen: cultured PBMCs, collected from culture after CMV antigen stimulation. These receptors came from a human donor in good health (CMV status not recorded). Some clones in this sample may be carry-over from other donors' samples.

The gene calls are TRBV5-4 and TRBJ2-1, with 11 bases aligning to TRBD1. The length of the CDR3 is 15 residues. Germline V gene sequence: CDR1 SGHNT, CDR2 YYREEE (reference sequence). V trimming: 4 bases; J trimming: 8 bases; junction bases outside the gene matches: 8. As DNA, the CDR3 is TGTGCCAGCAGCCCGGGACAGGGGGTAACCGATGAGCAGTTCTTC. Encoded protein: CASSPGQGVTDEQFF.

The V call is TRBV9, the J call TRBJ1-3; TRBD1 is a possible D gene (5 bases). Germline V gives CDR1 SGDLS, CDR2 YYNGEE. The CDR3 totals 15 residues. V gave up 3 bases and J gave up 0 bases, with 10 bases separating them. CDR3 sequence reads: CASSGDSLSGNTIYF. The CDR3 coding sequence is TGTGCCAGCAGCGGCGACAGCCTCTCTGGAAACACCATATATTTT. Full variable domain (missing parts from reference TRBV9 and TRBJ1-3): DSGVTQTPKHLITATGQRVTLRCSPRSGDLSVYWYQQSLDQGLQFLIQYYNGEERAKGNILERFSAQQFPDLHSELNLSSLELGDSALYFCASSGDSLSGNTIYFGEGSWLTVV.

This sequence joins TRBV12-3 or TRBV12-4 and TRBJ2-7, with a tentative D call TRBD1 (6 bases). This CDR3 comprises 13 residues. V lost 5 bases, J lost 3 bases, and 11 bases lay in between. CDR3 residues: CASSRDILYEQYF. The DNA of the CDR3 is TGTGCCAGCAGTCGGGACATACTCTACGAGCAGTACTTC.

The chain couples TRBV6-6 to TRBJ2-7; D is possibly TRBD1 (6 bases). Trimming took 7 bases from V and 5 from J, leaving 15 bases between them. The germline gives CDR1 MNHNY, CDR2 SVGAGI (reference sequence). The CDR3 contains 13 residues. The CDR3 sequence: CASKTAGVDEQYF. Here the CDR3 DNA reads TGTGCCAGCAAAACGGCAGGGGTCGACGAGCAGTACTTC.

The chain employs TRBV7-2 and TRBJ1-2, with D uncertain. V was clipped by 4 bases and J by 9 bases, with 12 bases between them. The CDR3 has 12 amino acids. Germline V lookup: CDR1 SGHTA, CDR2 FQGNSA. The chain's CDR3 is CASSSRVGSYTF. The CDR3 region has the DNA TGTGCCAGCAGCTCTAGGGTGGGGAGCTACACCTTC. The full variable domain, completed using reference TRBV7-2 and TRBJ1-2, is GAGVSQSPSNKVTEKGKDVELRCDPISGHTALYWYRQSLGQGLEFLIYFQGNSAPDKSGLPSDRFSAERTGGSVSTLTIQRTQQEDSAVYLCASSSRVGSYTFGSGTRLTVV.